The 4 T cell receptor beta chains below all came from one sample that was sequenced in a study of blood T cells in healthy people across ages. A second PCR, run for roughly 7 to 12 cycles, used a sample-barcoded 5' primer plus a J-beta primer mix. TCRdb used MiXCR to reprocess the 5' RACE reads, holding one entry per CDR3 protein. The table lists about 1.8 million distinct CDR3 sequences, approximately 50% of them singletons. The sequencing input was blood. Receptors originate from a woman aged 40-49 years in good health.

The rearrangement joins TRBV6-6 to TRBJ1-4, with unresolved D. The CDR3 runs to 13 residues. V was trimmed by 6 bases and J by 8 bases, leaving 13 bases between them. The germline CDR1 and CDR2 sequences are MNHNY and SVGAGI (reference sequence). The DNA for the CDR3 is TGTGCCAGCAGCGGAAGGGAAGGCGAAAAACTGTTTTTT. Residues: CASSGREGEKLFF.

The rearrangement uses TRBV20-1 and TRBJ1-2; 7 bases are a match to TRBD1. V shed 6 bases, J shed 4 bases, and the junction held 11 bases outside the gene matches. Germline CDR1 DFQATT, CDR2 SNEGSKA (reference sequence). CDR3 length: 14 residues. The CDR3 DNA reads TGCAGTGCCGGACGCCGACAGGGTAGCTATGGCTACACCTTC. Translating it yields CSAGRRQGSYGYTF.

The chain combines TRBV20-1 with TRBJ1-2; no firm D call. This CDR3 region has 13 residues. V gave up 5 bases and J gave up 3 bases, with 13 bases separating them. Germline CDR1 is DFQATT and CDR2 is SNEGSKA (reference sequence). CDR3 nucleotides: TGCAGTGCTCTGAGGCGGGGTGACTATGGCTACACCTTC. This sequence encodes CSALRRGDYGYTF.

A few counts support this clonotype. This rearrangement joins TRBV27 to TRBJ2-7, with a weak D call TRBD1 (5 bases). The V and J ends lost 6 bases and 3 bases respectively, with 15 bases between them. Per germline, CDR1 MNHEY and CDR2 SMNVEV (reference sequence). The CDR3 totals 14 residues. In DNA form, the CDR3 reads TGTGCCAGCAGCCGCCCGGGTAGGGGCTACGAGCAGTACTTC. Amino acid sequence: CASSRPGRGYEQYF.